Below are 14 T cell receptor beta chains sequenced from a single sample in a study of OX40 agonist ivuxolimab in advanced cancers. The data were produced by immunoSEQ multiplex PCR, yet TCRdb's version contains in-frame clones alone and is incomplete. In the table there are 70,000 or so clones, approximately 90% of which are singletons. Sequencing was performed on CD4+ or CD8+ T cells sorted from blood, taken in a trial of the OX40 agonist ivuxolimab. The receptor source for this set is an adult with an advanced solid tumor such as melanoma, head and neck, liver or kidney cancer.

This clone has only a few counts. CDR3 sequence: CAWSVVNTEAFF. Here the CDR3 DNA reads TGTGCCTGGAGTGTCGTGAACACTGAAGCTTTCTTT. The V and J genes are TRBV30 and TRBJ1-1; D gene uncertain. Per germline, CDR1 GTSNPN and CDR2 SVGIG (reference sequence). Trimming pared 0 bases from V and 0 bases from J, leaving 2 bases between. CDR3 size: 12 residues.

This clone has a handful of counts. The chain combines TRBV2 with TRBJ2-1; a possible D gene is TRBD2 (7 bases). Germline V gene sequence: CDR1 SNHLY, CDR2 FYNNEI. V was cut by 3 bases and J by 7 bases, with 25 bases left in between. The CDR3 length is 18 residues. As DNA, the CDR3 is TGTGCCAGCAGTGAGCTTCGAAACAGGGAGGGACGGGTGAATGAGCAGTTCTTC. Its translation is CASSELRNREGRVNEQFF.

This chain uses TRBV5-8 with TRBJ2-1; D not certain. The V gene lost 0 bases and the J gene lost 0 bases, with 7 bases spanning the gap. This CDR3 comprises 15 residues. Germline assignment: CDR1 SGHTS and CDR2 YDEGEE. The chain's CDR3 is CASSLARSSYNEQFF. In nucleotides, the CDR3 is TGTGCCAGCAGCTTGGCCAGGAGCTCCTACAATGAGCAGTTCTTC. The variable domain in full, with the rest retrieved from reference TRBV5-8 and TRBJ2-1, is EAGVTQSPTHLIKTRGQQATLRCSPISGHTSVYWYQQALGLGLQFLLWYDEGEERNRGNFPPRFSGRQFPNYSSELNVNALELEDSALYLCASSLARSSYNEQFFGPGTRLTVL.

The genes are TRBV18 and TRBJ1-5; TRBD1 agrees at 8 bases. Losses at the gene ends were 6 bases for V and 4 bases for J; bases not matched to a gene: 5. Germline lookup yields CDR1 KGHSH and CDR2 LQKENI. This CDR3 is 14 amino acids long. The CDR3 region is CASSQDRVNQPQHF. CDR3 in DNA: TGTGCCAGCTCGCAGGACAGGGTAAATCAGCCCCAGCATTTT.

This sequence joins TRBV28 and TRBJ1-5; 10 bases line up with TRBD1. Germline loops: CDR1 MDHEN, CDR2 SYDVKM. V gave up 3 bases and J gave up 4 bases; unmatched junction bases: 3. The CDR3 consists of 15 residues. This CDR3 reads CASSLTGGGNQPQHF. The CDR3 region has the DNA TGTGCCAGCAGTTTGACAGGGGGCGGGAATCAGCCCCAGCATTTT.

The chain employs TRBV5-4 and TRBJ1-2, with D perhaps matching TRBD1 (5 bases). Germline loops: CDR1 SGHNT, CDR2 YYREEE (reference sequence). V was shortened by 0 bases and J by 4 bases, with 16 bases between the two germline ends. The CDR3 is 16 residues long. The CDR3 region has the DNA TGTGCCAGCAGCTTGGGAGGGGAGCGGTATTCCTATGGCTACACCTTC. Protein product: CASSLGGERYSYGYTF.

This CDR3 reads CASSPQDAGLTRQFF. The DNA of the CDR3 is TGTGCCAGCAGCCCCCAGGACGCAGGGCTGACCCGCCAGTTCTTC. The chain uses TRBV14 and TRBJ2-1, with D possibly being TRBD1 (5 bases). The CDR3 runs 15 residues. CDR1 SGHDN and CDR2 FVKESK come from the germline V gene. Trimming pared 4 bases from V and 13 bases from J, leaving 23 bases between.

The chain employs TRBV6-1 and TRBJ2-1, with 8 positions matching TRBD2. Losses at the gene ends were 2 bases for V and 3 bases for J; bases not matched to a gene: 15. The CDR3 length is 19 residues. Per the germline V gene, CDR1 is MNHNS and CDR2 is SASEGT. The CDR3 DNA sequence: TGTGCCAGCAGTGAAAGTTCGGCGGGGGGAAAACGAATCTACAATGAGCAGTTCTTC. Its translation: CASSESSAGGKRIYNEQFF.

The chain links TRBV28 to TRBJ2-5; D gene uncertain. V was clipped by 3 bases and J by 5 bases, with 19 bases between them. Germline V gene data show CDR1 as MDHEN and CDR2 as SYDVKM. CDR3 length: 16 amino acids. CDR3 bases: TGTGCCAGCAGTTTTAAGATGGGATCTTTCCAGGAGACCCAGTACTTC. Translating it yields CASSFKMGSFQETQYF.

The CDR3, as DNA: TGTGCCATCAGGGGACAGGAGGGTGAAAAACTGTTTTTT. Its translation: CAIRGQEGEKLFF. The chain employs TRBV10-3 and TRBJ1-4, with 8 bases aligning to TRBD1. CDR3 length: 13 amino acids. The germline CDR1 and CDR2 sequences are ENHRY and SYGVKD. V dropped 6 bases and J dropped 7; count of bases not matched to a gene: 4.

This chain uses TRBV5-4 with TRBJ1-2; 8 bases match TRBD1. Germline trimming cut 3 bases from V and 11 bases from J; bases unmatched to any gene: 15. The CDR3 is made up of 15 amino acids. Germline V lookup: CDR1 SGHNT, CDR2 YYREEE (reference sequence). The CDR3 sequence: CASSWANTGQDLYTF. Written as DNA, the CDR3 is TGTGCCAGCAGCTGGGCGAATACGGGACAGGACTTATACACCTTC.

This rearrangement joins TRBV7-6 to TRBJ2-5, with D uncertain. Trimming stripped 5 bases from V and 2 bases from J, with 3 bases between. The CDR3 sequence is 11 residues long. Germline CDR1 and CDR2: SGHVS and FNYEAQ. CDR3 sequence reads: CASSRQETQYF. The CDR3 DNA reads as TGTGCCAGCAGCCGTCAAGAGACCCAGTACTTC. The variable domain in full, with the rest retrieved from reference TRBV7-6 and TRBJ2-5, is GAGVSQSPRYKVTKRGQDVALRCDPISGHVSLYWYRQALGQGPEFLTYFNYEAQQDKSGLPNDRFSAERPEGSISTLTIQRTEQRDSAMYRCASSRQETQYFGPGTRLLVL.

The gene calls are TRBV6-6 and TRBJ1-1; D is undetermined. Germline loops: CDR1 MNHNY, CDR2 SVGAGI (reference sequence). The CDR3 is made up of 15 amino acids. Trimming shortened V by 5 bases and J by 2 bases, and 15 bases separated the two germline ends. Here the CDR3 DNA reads TGTGCCAGCAGTACCGCGGGTGAGGGAAACACTGAAGCTTTCTTT. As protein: CASSTAGEGNTEAFF.

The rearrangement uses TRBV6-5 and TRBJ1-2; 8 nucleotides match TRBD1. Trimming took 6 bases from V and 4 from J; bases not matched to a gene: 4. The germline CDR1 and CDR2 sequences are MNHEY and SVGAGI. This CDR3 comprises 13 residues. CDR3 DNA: TGTGCCAGCAGCCTGGACAGGGCCTATGGCTACACCTTC. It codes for CASSLDRAYGYTF.